This T cell receptor beta chain was identified in a study of blood T cell repertoires in COVID-19. Study summary: Acute-phase and convalescent COVID-19 samples originated in the United States, Italy and Spain.

In the source study's methods: Estimation of nucleated cell counts was performed using reference gene primer amplification. Some clones are missing from TCRdb's copy, which holds only in-frame ones; the method was immunoSEQ multiplex PCR. V and J calls and clone size are as listed in that table; D and trimming were resolved from the DNA. The table lists a few hundred thousand clones, around four fifths of them singletons. The length of the CDR3 is 15 residues. V lost 4 bases and J 9 bases, leaving 18 bases between the germline ends. CDR1 is SEHNR and CDR2 is FQNEAQ in the germline V gene (reference sequence).

The chain is built from TRBV7-9 and TRBJ1-4; D might be TRBD1 (5 bases). This sequence originates from a man under 40 with acute COVID-19. The specimen sequenced was PBMCs or T cells enriched from blood (not recorded which). CDR3 region: CASSSGVGGIQKLFF. CDR3 in DNA: TGTGCCAGCAGCTCCGGCGTGGGGGGGATACAAAAACTGTTTTTT.